The T cell receptor (beta chain) under discussion was sequenced for a study of post-analysis software for immune sequencing data. Whole-study results and caveats: Elevated frequency relative to controls characterized four or five TRBV segments in patients, TRBV5-6, TRBV5-1 and TRBV20-1 among them.

Looked up from germline, CDR1 is MNHEY and CDR2 is SMNVEV (reference sequence). Trimming shortened V by 2 bases and J by 7 bases, and 21 bases separated the two germline ends. The length of the CDR3 is 16 residues. cDNA libraries of TCR beta carried unique molecular identifiers. TCRdb processed the PCR reads anew with MiXCR; each CDR3 protein has one entry. The data contain some 240,000 distinct CDR3 sequences, 36% of them singletons. Note on this clonotype: The target antigen is unknown.

The source is a girl aged 5 to 17 with multiple sclerosis. The chain employs TRBV27 and TRBJ2-7, with D unresolved. Sequenced material: blood. DNA for the CDR3: TGTGCCAGCAGTTTACGCTGGCAGGTAATCCCTAGAGAGCAGTACTTC. Its translation is CASSLRWQVIPREQYF.